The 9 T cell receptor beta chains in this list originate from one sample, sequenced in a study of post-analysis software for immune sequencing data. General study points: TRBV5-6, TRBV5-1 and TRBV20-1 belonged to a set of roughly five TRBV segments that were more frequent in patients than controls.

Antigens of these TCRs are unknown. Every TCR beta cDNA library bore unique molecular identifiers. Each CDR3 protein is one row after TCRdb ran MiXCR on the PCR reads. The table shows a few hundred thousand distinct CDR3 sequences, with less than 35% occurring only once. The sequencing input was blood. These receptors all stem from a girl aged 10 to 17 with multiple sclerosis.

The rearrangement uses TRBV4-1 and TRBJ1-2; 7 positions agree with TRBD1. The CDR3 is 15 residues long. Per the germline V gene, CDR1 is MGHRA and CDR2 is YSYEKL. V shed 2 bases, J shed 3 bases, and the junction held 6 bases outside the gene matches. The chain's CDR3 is CASSQPFTGDYGYTF. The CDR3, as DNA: TGCGCCAGCAGCCAACCCTTCACAGGGGACTATGGCTACACCTTC.

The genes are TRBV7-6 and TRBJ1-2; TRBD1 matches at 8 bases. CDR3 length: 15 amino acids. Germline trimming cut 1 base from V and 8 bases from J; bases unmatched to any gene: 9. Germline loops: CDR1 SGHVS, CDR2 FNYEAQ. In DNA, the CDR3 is TGTGCCAGCAGCTTAGGGTGGACAGGGATTGAAGGCTACACCTTC. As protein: CASSLGWTGIEGYTF.

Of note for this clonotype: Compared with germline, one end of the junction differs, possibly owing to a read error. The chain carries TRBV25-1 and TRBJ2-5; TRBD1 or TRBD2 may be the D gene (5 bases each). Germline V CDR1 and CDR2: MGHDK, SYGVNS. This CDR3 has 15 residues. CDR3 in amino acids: CTSSIPRGHKETQYF. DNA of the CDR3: TGTACCAGCAGTATCCCCCGGGGCCACAAGGAGACCCAGTACTTC.

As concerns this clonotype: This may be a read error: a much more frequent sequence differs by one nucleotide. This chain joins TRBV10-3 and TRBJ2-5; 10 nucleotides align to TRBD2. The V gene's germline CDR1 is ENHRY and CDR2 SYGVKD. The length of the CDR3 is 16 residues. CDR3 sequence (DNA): TGTACCATCAGTGAGTCACTAGCGGGAAACCAAGAGACCCAGTACTTC. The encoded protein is CTISESLAGNQETQYF.

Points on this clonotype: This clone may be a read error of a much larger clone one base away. DNA of the CDR3: TGTGCCAGCAGCTTGGCCGGAACGGGACAAGAGTCCCAGTACTTC. It is translated as CASSLAGTGQESQYF. The rearrangement links TRBV5-5 to TRBJ2-4; D possibly corresponds to TRBD1 (6 bases). Germline values: CDR1 SGHKS, CDR2 YYEKEE (reference sequence). V lost 0 bases to trimming and J lost 13 bases, with 20 bases between them. The CDR3 length is 15 residues.

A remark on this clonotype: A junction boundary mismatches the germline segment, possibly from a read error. CDR3 amino acids: CTSSLGKTSGGLRETQYF. The CDR3 DNA reads as TGTACCAGCAGCTTGGGGAAGACTAGCGGGGGCCTCCGAGAGACCCAGTACTTC. The rearrangement links TRBV5-6 to TRBJ2-7; TRBD2 matches at 12 bases. The better agreement between TRBJ2-5 and the DNA end casts doubt on the J call. The length of the CDR3 is 18 residues. The germline gives CDR1 SGHDT, CDR2 YYEEEE.

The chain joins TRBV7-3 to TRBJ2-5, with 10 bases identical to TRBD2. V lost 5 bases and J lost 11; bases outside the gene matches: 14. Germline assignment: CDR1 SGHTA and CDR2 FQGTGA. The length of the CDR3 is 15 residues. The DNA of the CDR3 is TGTGCCAGCAGCCCCGGGACTAGCGCGGGACAGGAGCAGTACTTC. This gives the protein CASSPGTSAGQEQYF.

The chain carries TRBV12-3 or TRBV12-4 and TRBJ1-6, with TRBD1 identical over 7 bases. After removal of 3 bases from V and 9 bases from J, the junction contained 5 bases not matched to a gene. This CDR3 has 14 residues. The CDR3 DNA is TGTGCCAGCAGTTTCGGCCAGGGGGTTTCACCCCTCCACTTT. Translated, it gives CASSFGQGVSPLHF.

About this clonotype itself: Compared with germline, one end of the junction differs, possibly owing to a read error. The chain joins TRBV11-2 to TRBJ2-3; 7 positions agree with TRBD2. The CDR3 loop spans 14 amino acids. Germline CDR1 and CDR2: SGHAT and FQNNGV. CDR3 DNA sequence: TGTGCCAGTAGCTTCCTAGCGGTCACAGATACGCAGTATTTT. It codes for CASSFLAVTDTQYF.